Listed below are T cell receptor beta chains from one sample, sequenced in a study of blood T cell repertoires in COVID-19. TCRdb's copy holds only in-frame clones and misses some; the assay was immunoSEQ multiplex PCR. This table has approximately 200,000 clones, roughly 84% appearing once. Sequencing input: peripheral blood. Source of these receptors: a woman aged 45-59 years with acute or convalescent COVID-19. CDR3s include the opening cysteine and the closing phenylalanine or tryptophan. The order of the fields is clone size, D gene, V gene, J gene, CDR3 DNA, CDR3 protein. A D gene is named only where the DNA matches it firmly. Only part of the rows carry a size: once, few, many, or a class if the clone is expanded.

.	TRBD2	TRBV5-6	TRBJ2-3	TGTGCCAGCAGCTTGAGGCGGGGGGTTGGCACAGATACGCAGTATTTT	CASSLRRGVGTDTQYF
.	TRBD1	TRBV5-6	TRBJ1-6	TGTGCCAGCAGCGATTTCCGGGACAGTTCACCCCTCCACTTT	CASSDFRDSSPLHF
few	.	TRBV28	TRBJ2-7	TGTGCCAGCAGTTCCCCCCCAGGGGTTACGAACTACGAGCAGTACTTC	CASSSPPGVTNYEQYF
.	.	TRBV7-2	TRBJ2-7	TGTGCCGGATCTAACGGGTACGAGCAGTACTTC	CAGSNGYEQYF
.	.	TRBV20-1	TRBJ2-7	TGCAGTGCACCGGGGACATACGAGCAGTACTTC	CSAPGTYEQYF
.	.	TRBV3-1/TRBV3-2	TRBJ2-7	TGTGCCAGCAGCCAAGGAACTCGGTGCTACTTC	CASSQGTRCYF
.	TRBD1	TRBV28	TRBJ1-4	TGTGCCAGCAAACAGGGGTCGGAGACTAATGAAAAACTGTTTTTT	CASKQGSETNEKLFF
few	TRBD1	TRBV5-1	TRBJ2-7	TGCGCCAGCAGCTTGAGGTTGGGGACAGCATACGAGCAGTACTTC	CASSLRLGTAYEQYF
.	.	TRBV28	TRBJ2-5	TGTGCCAGCAGAGTACACCACCAAGAGACCCAGTACTTC	CASRVHHQETQYF
.	.	TRBV19	TRBJ1-5	TGTGCCAGTAGTATCCAGGGGAGCAATCAGCCCCAGCATTTT	CASSIQGSNQPQHF
.	.	TRBV28	TRBJ1-5	TGTGCCAGCAGCCCGGGCGGGAGCAATCAGCCCCAGCATTTT	CASSPGGSNQPQHF
.	.	TRBV28	TRBJ1-5	TGTGCCAGCAGTTTATGGGAGGGCCTCTATAGCAATCAGCCCCAGCATTTT	CASSLWEGLYSNQPQHF
.	TRBD2	TRBV5-5	TRBJ2-1	TGTGCCAGCAGCTTACTACTAGCGCCCAACAATGAGCAGTTCTTC	CASSLLLAPNNEQFF
.	TRBD1	TRBV9	TRBJ1-2	TGTGCCAGCAGCGTAGACCCAGGGGGCCTCTATGGCTACACCTTC	CASSVDPGGLYGYTF
.	.	TRBV2	TRBJ1-2	TGTGCCAGCAGTGAAGCTGCAAGGGGCGCGTGGGGCTACACCTTC	CASSEAARGAWGYTF